The sequence of this TCR beta chain was determined in a study of blood T cell repertoires in COVID-19. Authors' data handling: It was from reference gene primer amplification that nucleated cell counts were estimated. TCRdb's table, derived via immunoSEQ multiplex PCR, lists solely in-frame clones and lacks some. V and J calls and clone size are those listed in that table; D and trimming were worked out from the DNA. In the table there are about 97,000 clones, approximately 86% of which are singletons. This clone was seen just once. The germline V gene has CDR1 SGHTA and CDR2 FQGNSA. This CDR3 region has 14 residues. V lost 6 bases, J lost 0 bases, and 10 bases lay in between.

The chain links TRBV7-2 to TRBJ2-3, with D perhaps matching TRBD1 (6 bases). This clonotype originated in a man aged 50 or older with COVID-19, enrolled during active disease. The specimen was peripheral blood. The CDR3 reads CASRNRVSTDTQYF. For the CDR3, the DNA is TGTGCCAGCAGGAACAGGGTCAGCACAGATACGCAGTATTTT.